A selection of T cell receptor beta chains follows, all from one sample in a study of T cell responses to AZD1222 COVID-19 vaccine. The repertoire was sequenced with immunoSEQ multiplex PCR; TCRdb's copy has only in-frame clones and lacks some. The data hold 40,000 to 55,000 clones, with approximately 86% observed a single time. The sample was peripheral blood, taken 28 days after the second AZD1222 dose. The receptors stem from an adult who received the AZD1222 COVID-19 vaccine. Each CDR3 is given with its conserved first and last residue. The D gene is left open where the match is weak. Clone sizes are given selectively: once, few, many, or a class where the clone is expanded.

length,J,D,V,size,CDR3,DNA
12,TRBJ2-4,-,TRBV3-1/TRBV3-2,-,CASSQDPGERYF,TGTGCCAGCAGCCAAGATCCGGGAGAAAGATACTTC
14,TRBJ2-7,TRBD2,TRBV7-9,-,CASSLWDLGGEQYF,TGTGCCAGCAGCCTCTGGGACCTGGGAGGGGAGCAGTACTTC
14,TRBJ2-7,TRBD1,TRBV3-1/TRBV3-2,-,CASSPRQGAYEQYF,TGTGCCAGCAGCCCCCGACAGGGGGCCTACGAGCAGTACTTC
13,TRBJ1-2,-,TRBV19,-,CASSRLGSPGYTF,TGTGCCAGTAGTCGTTTAGGCTCTCCTGGCTACACCTTC
13,TRBJ2-5,-,TRBV7-3,-,CASSLGIHGTQYF,TGTGCCAGCAGCTTAGGGATCCACGGGACCCAGTACTTC
16,TRBJ2-1,TRBD1,TRBV19,-,CASSIWGQISYNEQFF,TGTGCCAGTAGTATATGGGGACAGATCTCCTACAATGAGCAGTTCTTC
14,TRBJ1-6,-,TRBV9,few,CASSVWDNNSPLHF,TGTGCCAGCAGCGTATGGGACAATAATTCACCCCTCCACTTT
14,TRBJ2-3,-,TRBV28,-,CASSFHGSADTQYF,TGTGCCAGCAGTTTTCACGGGAGTGCAGATACGCAGTATTTT
15,TRBJ2-1,-,TRBV7-9,-,CASSVPGSSYNEQFF,TGTGCCAGCAGTGTTCCCGGCAGCTCCTACAATGAGCAGTTCTTC
14,TRBJ1-1,TRBD1,TRBV5-1,-,CASSLTGGGTEAFF,TGCGCCAGCAGCCTGACAGGGGGCGGCACTGAAGCTTTCTTT
16,TRBJ2-3,TRBD2,TRBV19,-,CASSITSGRGTDTQYF,TGTGCCAGTAGTATTACTAGCGGGAGGGGCACAGATACGCAGTATTTT